The T cell receptor beta chain under discussion was sequenced for a study of cytomegalovirus exposure and HLA in healthy donors. This clone was counted a few times. Its specificity is unknown. This CDR3 region has 16 residues. The V segment lost 2 bases and the J segment 2 bases; nucleotides outside the gene matches: 6. Germline V CDR1 and CDR2: LNHDA, SQIVND (reference sequence). Points from the study as a whole: The Asian-associated ancestry cluster reportedly had fewer N-insertions than the approximately 610-donor mean in a later analysis. Researchers reported in a later analysis that a missense DCLRE1C variant was tied to TCR beta V- and J-gene trimming. The study found most TCR sequences rare, yet found some public TCRs in many donors.

The PCR ran on 60 Vbeta and 13 Jbeta primers. The method was immunoSEQ multiplex PCR; TCRdb's version includes in-frame clones alone and lacks a portion of them. The table shows roughly 190,000 clones, with roughly 8.7% occurring only once. This clonotype was obtained from a woman aged 25 to 39 in good health and CMV-seropositive. The chain carries TRBV19 and TRBJ1-3; 7 bases map to TRBD1. Sequences were obtained from PBMCs. CDR3 bases: TGTGCCAGTAGTATACGAGACAGGGCTCCTGGAAACACCATATATTTT. Amino acid sequence: CASSIRDRAPGNTIYF.